The 24 T cell receptor beta chains below all came from one sample that was sequenced in a study of OX40 agonist ivuxolimab in advanced cancers. Only in-frame clones appear in the TCRdb table, and some are missing; sequencing was by immunoSEQ multiplex PCR. The data show 70,000 to 75,000 clones, approximately 80% seen once. The sequencing here drew on CD4+ or CD8+ T cells sorted from blood, taken in a trial of the OX40 agonist ivuxolimab. These receptors were taken from an adult with an advanced solid tumor such as melanoma, head and neck, liver or kidney cancer.

The chain has TRBV5-4 and TRBJ2-3; 7 nucleotides match TRBD1. The CDR3 has 15 amino acids. CDR1 and CDR2 from the germline V gene are SGHNT and YYREEE (reference sequence). After removal of 4 bases from V and 0 bases from J, the junction contained 5 bases not matched to a gene. The CDR3 nucleotides read TGTGCCAGCAGCACCGGACAGGCGAGCACAGATACGCAGTATTTT. Its protein product is CASSTGQASTDTQYF.

This chain uses TRBV9 with TRBJ1-4; TRBD1 matches 7 bases. CDR3 length: 14 amino acids. J lost 8 bases, V lost 4 bases, and 8 bases had no gene match. Germline values: CDR1 SGDLS, CDR2 YYNGEE. CDR3 DNA sequence: TGTGCCAGCAGCCCCACAGGGGTGGAGGAAAAACTGTTTTTT. Translated, it gives CASSPTGVEEKLFF.

The CDR3 nucleotides read TGTGCCAGCAGCCTCACCGGGGGTAGCTCTGGAAACACCATATATTTT. It yields the protein CASSLTGGSSGNTIYF. The V gene is TRBV7-2, the J gene TRBJ1-3; TRBD1 is a possible D gene (5 bases). Trimming removed 5 bases from V and 0 bases from J, with 14 bases in between. CDR1 is SGHTA, CDR2 FQGNSA, per germline. The CDR3 has 16 residues.

The chain has TRBV9 and TRBJ2-5; D is tentatively TRBD1 or TRBD2 (5 bases each). CDR1 and CDR2 from the germline V gene are SGDLS and YYNGEE. V lost 3 bases and J 5 bases, leaving 8 bases between the germline ends. The CDR3 contains 12 residues. Here the CDR3 DNA reads TGTGCCAGCAGCGATTGGGGGGAGACCCAGTACTTC. Protein: CASSDWGETQYF.

The sample holds a few counts of this clone. The chain uses TRBV11-2 and TRBJ1-3; D is unclear. The length of the CDR3 is 17 residues. V was cut by 1 base and J by 4 bases, with 17 bases left in between. Germline CDR1 reads SGHAT; CDR2 reads FQNNGV. The CDR3 DNA follows: TGTGCCAGCAGCTTAGTAGCCTCCTACGCTGGCGGAAACACCATATATTTT. Translating gives CASSLVASYAGGNTIYF.

The rearrangement links TRBV7-2 to TRBJ1-1; 8 positions agree with TRBD1. Unmatched junction bases numbered 1, after V lost 0 bases and J lost 1 base. CDR3 length equals 15 residues. Germline assignment: CDR1 SGHTA and CDR2 FQGNSA. In DNA, the CDR3 is TGTGCCAGCAGCTTAGCGGGGACAGGGAACACTGAAGCTTTCTTT. Amino acids: CASSLAGTGNTEAFF.

Regarding this clone: The junction does not match germline at one end; this may be a read error. The chain links TRBV7-2 to TRBJ2-7; 12 bases line up with TRBD2. CDR1 SGHTA and CDR2 FQGNSA come from the germline V gene. The CDR3 is 14 residues long. The CDR3: CASSLAGGGGEQYF. The CDR3 region has the DNA TGTGCCAGCAGCCTAGCGGGAGGGGGCGGCGAGCAGTACTTC.

CDR3: CASRREGRSYEQYF. The CDR3 nucleotides are TGTGCCAGCAGGCGGGAGGGACGGAGCTACGAGCAGTACTTC. This chain links TRBV2 with TRBJ2-5; the match to TRBD2 covers 9 bases. Gene TRBJ2-7 matches the end of the DNA better, so the J call may be wrong. The germline gives CDR1 SNHLY, CDR2 FYNNEI. The CDR3 is 14 amino acids.

The chain joins TRBV5-6 to TRBJ1-2; 7 bases line up with TRBD1. CDR1 and CDR2 (germline): SGHDT, YYEEEE. With V trimmed by 6 bases and J by 2 bases, 10 bases remained unmatched. The length of the CDR3 is 15 residues. The CDR3 DNA reads TGTGCCAGCAACCAAAGGGACAGCACCAACTATGGCTACACCTTC. As protein: CASNQRDSTNYGYTF.

The chain links TRBV7-9 to TRBJ1-2; no clear D gene. The CDR3 is made up of 14 amino acids. The germline V and J ends were trimmed by 1 base and 2 bases, with 8 bases remaining between them. Germline V lookup: CDR1 SEHNR, CDR2 FQNEAQ (reference sequence). CDR3 amino acids: CASSLVGGNYGYTF. CDR3 bases: TGTGCCAGCAGCTTAGTTGGCGGCAACTATGGCTACACCTTC.

V usage is TRBV6-1 and J usage is TRBJ2-5; 9 positions match TRBD1. The trim removed 6 bases at V and 5 bases at J, leaving 7 bases unmatched. The CDR3 spans 14 residues. Germline V gene data show CDR1 as MNHNS and CDR2 as SASEGT. DNA for the CDR3: TGTGCCAGCAGGGTAACAGGGGGCGGTGAGACCCAGTACTTC. Protein: CASRVTGGGETQYF.

The gene calls are TRBV28 and TRBJ1-1; D is ambiguous. The V end lost 8 bases, the J end lost 4 bases, and 11 bases lay between the germline ends. Germline assignment: CDR1 MDHEN and CDR2 SYDVKM. The CDR3 extends over 12 amino acids. The CDR3 DNA sequence: TGTGCCAGCCTCCTGGTGGGCACTGAAGCTTTCTTT. Its protein product is CASLLVGTEAFF.

This clone was counted once. V gene TRBV11-2 combines with J gene TRBJ1-1; 9 nucleotides align to TRBD1. Germline CDR1 SGHAT, CDR2 FQNNGV. The CDR3 is 14 residues long. V lost 5 bases to trimming and J lost 4 bases; unmatched junction nucleotides: 5. The CDR3 region is CASSLDRGATEAFF. The CDR3, as DNA: TGTGCCAGCAGCCTGGACAGGGGAGCCACTGAAGCTTTCTTT.

The chain carries TRBV11-2 and TRBJ2-3; tentative D call: TRBD2 (6 bases). The CDR3 is 16 residues long. Germline CDR1 and CDR2: SGHAT and FQNNGV. V was shortened by 5 bases and J by 2 bases, with 17 bases between the two germline ends. The CDR3 is CASSPPPGETTDTQYF. DNA for the CDR3: TGTGCCAGCAGCCCTCCACCGGGAGAGACCACAGATACGCAGTATTTT. Full variable domain (rest looked up from reference TRBV11-2 and TRBJ2-3): EAGVAQSPRYKIIEKRQSVAFWCNPISGHATLYWYQQILGQGPKLLIQFQNNGVVDDSQLPKDRFSAERLKGVDSTLKIQPAKLEDSAVYLCASSPPPGETTDTQYFGPGTRLTVL.

The chain employs TRBV18 and TRBJ1-5; D unclear. The CDR3 totals 14 residues. V gave up 6 bases and J gave up 1 base, with 10 bases separating them. The germline CDR1 and CDR2 sequences are KGHSH and LQKENI. CDR3 in amino acids: CASSTLGSNQPQHF. CDR3 DNA: TGTGCCAGCTCGACACTCGGGAGCAATCAGCCCCAGCATTTT. Based on the CDR3 plus reference TRBV18 and TRBJ1-5, the full variable domain is NAGVMQNPRHLVRRRGQEARLRCSPMKGHSHVYWYRQLPEEGLKFMVYLQKENIIDESGMPKERFSAEFPKEGPSILRIQQVVRGDSAAYFCASSTLGSNQPQHFGDGTRLSIL.

V usage is TRBV11-3 and J usage is TRBJ2-2; D ambiguous. The CDR3 extends over 12 amino acids. Trimming stripped 1 base from V and 7 bases from J, with 4 bases between. The germline V gene has CDR1 SGHNT and CDR2 YENEEA. The CDR3 nucleotides are TGTGCCAGCAGCTTAGGTATCGGGGAGCTGTTTTTT. This translates into CASSLGIGELFF.

CDR3 region: CASRDTGELFF. In DNA form, the CDR3 reads TGCGCCAGCAGAGATACCGGGGAGCTGTTTTTT. The chain uses TRBV10-1 and TRBJ2-2; D remains unclear. V lost 6 bases and J 5 bases, leaving 4 bases between the germline ends. Germline CDR1 and CDR2: WNHNN and SYGVQD (reference sequence). This CDR3 region has 11 residues.

In its sample, this clone was seen a few times. This chain joins TRBV7-2 and TRBJ1-4, with D maybe TRBD1 (5 bases). Germline CDR1 is SGHTA and CDR2 is FQGNSA. V was cut by 7 bases and J by 1 base, with 10 bases left in between. The CDR3 spans 14 residues. This CDR3 reads CASKGRITNEKLFF. The CDR3 DNA is TGTGCCAGCAAGGGGAGGATAACTAATGAAAAACTGTTTTTT.

V is TRBV29-1 and J is TRBJ1-1, with D unresolved. The CDR3 is made up of 14 amino acids. V was shortened by 4 bases and J by 4 bases, with 16 bases between the two germline ends. The germline CDR1 and CDR2 sequences are SQVTM and ANQGSEA. CDR3 nucleotide sequence: TGCAGCGTTGGCTTGGTAGGGTTTAGCACTGAAGCTTTCTTT. It translates to CSVGLVGFSTEAFF. The full variable domain, completed using reference TRBV29-1 and TRBJ1-1, is SAVISQKPSRDICQRGTSLTIQCQVDSQVTMMFWYRQQPGQSLTLIATANQGSEATYESGFVIDKFPISRPNLTFSTLTVSNMSPEDSSIYLCSVGLVGFSTEAFFGQGTRLTVV.

This chain uses TRBV6-6 with TRBJ2-5, with 7 bases lining up with TRBD2. V was pared by 4 bases and J by 4 bases, with 6 bases of the junction left unmatched. Germline V gene data show CDR1 as MNHNY and CDR2 as SVGAGI (reference sequence). There are 14 residues in the CDR3. CDR3 region: CASSFSGGTETQYF. The CDR3, as DNA: TGTGCCAGCAGTTTTTCCGGGGGGACAGAGACCCAGTACTTC.

This chain uses TRBV28 with TRBJ1-2; D call uncertain. CDR1 is MDHEN and CDR2 is SYDVKM in the germline V gene. This CDR3 region has 14 residues. Trimming cost V 3 bases and J 7 bases, with 15 bases left between them. The CDR3 DNA reads TGTGCCAGCAGTTTCTCCCAGATCCGAGGTGGCTACACCTTC. Translation: CASSFSQIRGGYTF.

The rearrangement uses TRBV25-1 and TRBJ1-3; D uncertain. Germline CDR1 MGHDK, CDR2 SYGVNS. This CDR3 contains 12 residues. Deletions cut 8 bases from V and 8 bases from J, with 13 bases between. CDR3 sequence: CASSPGGDTIYF. The CDR3 bases are TGTGCCAGCTCCCCCGGCGGGGACACCATATATTTT.

The chain is built from TRBV14 and TRBJ2-5; 11 bases match TRBD1. The CDR3 is 13 amino acids. Germline-derived CDR1 and CDR2 are SGHDN and FVKESK. Trimming removed 4 bases from V and 7 bases from J; junction bases left unmatched: 2. The CDR3 nucleotides are TGTGCCAGCAGCCCAGGACAGGGGGCGACCCAGTACTTC. As protein: CASSPGQGATQYF.

This rearrangement joins TRBV7-9 to TRBJ1-6; 8 bases match TRBD1. Germline CDR1 reads SEHNR; CDR2 reads FQNEAQ (reference sequence). This CDR3 spans 14 amino acids. J lost 8 bases, V lost 2 bases, and 2 bases had no gene match. The CDR3 spells CASSLPGQDSPLHF. CDR3 coding DNA: TGTGCCAGCAGCTTACCGGGACAGGATTCACCCCTCCACTTT. The variable domain in full, completed from reference TRBV7-9 and TRBJ1-6, reads DTGVSQNPRHKITKRGQNVTFRCDPISEHNRLYWYRQTLGQGPEFLTYFQNEAQLEKSRLLSDRFSAERPKGSFSTLEIQRTEQGDSAMYLCASSLPGQDSPLHFGNGTRLTVT.